A single sample is the source of the 14 T cell receptor beta chains below, sequenced in a study of blood T cells in healthy people across ages. Next came a second PCR, run for about 6 to 12 cycles, which used a sample-barcoded 5' primer along with a J-beta primer mix. TCRdb re-called the 5' RACE reads through MiXCR, storing one row per CDR3 protein. The table has over 1.5 million distinct CDR3 sequences, roughly 50% seen once. The sample taken for sequencing was blood. The receptor set was obtained from a woman aged 40-49 years in good health.

This chain joins TRBV29-1 and TRBJ2-3; 9 bases match TRBD2. Germline V CDR1 and CDR2: SQVTM, ANQGSEA. Trimming removed 2 bases from V and 0 bases from J; junction bases left unmatched: 9. The CDR3 totals 17 residues. CDR3 amino acids: CSVESLAGIPSTDTQYF. CDR3 nucleotide sequence: TGCAGCGTTGAAAGCCTAGCGGGGATTCCAAGCACAGATACGCAGTATTTT.

The chain recombines TRBV21-1 with TRBJ1-2. TRBV21-1 has pseudogene status. This CDR3 contains 15 residues. Here the CDR3 DNA reads TGTGCCAGCAGCAAAGAGGAAGGAGGTCACTATGGCTACACCTTC. Translation: CASSKEEGGHYGYTF.

The chain has TRBV12-3 or TRBV12-4 and TRBJ2-3; D might be TRBD1 or TRBD2, each matching 6 bases. The germline V and J ends were trimmed by 5 bases and 2 bases, with 11 bases remaining between them. This CDR3 is built from 14 residues. The CDR3 region is CASSQRGLTDTQYF. CDR3 nucleotide sequence: TGTGCCAGCAGTCAACGGGGGCTCACAGATACGCAGTATTTT.

This chain uses TRBV6-2 or TRBV6-3 with TRBJ2-7; TRBD1 is a possible D gene (5 bases). V shed 0 bases and J shed 1 base, with 19 bases lying between them. Germline V gene sequence: CDR1 MNHEY, CDR2 SVGEGT. This CDR3 is 18 amino acids long. The CDR3, as DNA: TGTGCCAGCAGTTACTCGCCTTCAGGGCTGCATCCTTCCTACGAGCAGTACTTC. Protein sequence: CASSYSPSGLHPSYEQYF.

In nucleotides, the CDR3 is TGTGCCAGCAGTTCCCGAGGGTCAAAGAACACTGAAGCTTTCTTT. It codes for CASSSRGSKNTEAFF. The genes are TRBV7-8 and TRBJ1-1; D uncertain. In germline, CDR1 is SGHVS, CDR2 FQNEAQ. Trimming pared 6 bases from V and 1 base from J, leaving 15 bases between. The CDR3 spans 15 residues.

The V gene is TRBV7-9, the J gene TRBJ1-5; perhaps TRBD1 as D (6 bases). Trimming took off 8 bases at V and 5 bases at J, with 13 bases between the two ends. The CDR3 runs to 13 residues. Germline CDR1 is SEHNR and CDR2 is FQNEAQ (reference sequence). CDR3: CASGQLSDQPQHF. The CDR3 DNA is TGTGCCAGCGGACAGCTCAGCGATCAGCCCCAGCATTTT.

Regarding this clonotype: The junction does not match germline at one end; this may be a read error. The chain recombines TRBV5-1 with TRBJ2-3; the match to TRBD1 covers 7 bases. The CDR3 has 15 residues. CDR1 and CDR2 (germline): SGHRS, YFSETQ. The CDR3 reads CASSSGQESTDAQYF. The CDR3 nucleotides read TGCGCCAGCAGCTCAGGACAGGAGAGCACAGATGCGCAGTATTTT. Together with reference TRBV5-1 and TRBJ2-3, the CDR3 gives the full variable domain: KAGVTQTPRYLIKTRGQQVTLSCSPISGHRSVSWYQQTPGQGLQFLFEYFSETQRNKGNFPGRFSGRQFSNSRSEMNVSTLELGDSALYLCASSSGQESTDAQYFGPGTRLTVL.

This sequence joins TRBV6-5 and TRBJ1-1, with D perhaps TRBD1 (6 bases). The CDR3 extends over 15 amino acids. Trimming pared 5 bases from V and 0 bases from J, leaving 13 bases between. Germline V gene sequence: CDR1 MNHEY, CDR2 SVGAGI. CDR3 amino acids: CASSGGGSMNTEAFF. For the CDR3, the DNA is TGTGCCAGCAGTGGAGGGGGATCTATGAACACTGAAGCTTTCTTT.

The chain links TRBV12-3 or TRBV12-4 to TRBJ2-7; D is unclear. The ends were cut back, 5 bases at V and 4 bases at J, with 9 bases in the middle. This CDR3 spans 12 amino acids. CDR3 amino acids: CASSILRYEQYF. In DNA, the CDR3 is TGTGCCAGCAGTATCCTCCGTTACGAGCAGTACTTC.

The chain couples TRBV6-6 to TRBJ1-4; D is undetermined. Trimming removed 5 bases from V and 6 bases from J, with 10 bases in between. The CDR3 runs 13 residues. Germline V lookup: CDR1 MNHNY, CDR2 SVGAGI (reference sequence). DNA for the CDR3: TGTGCCAGCAGTACGGACCCCTATGAAAAACTGTTTTTT. Translation: CASSTDPYEKLFF.

This sequence joins TRBV27 and TRBJ2-3; the D gene is possibly TRBD2 (7 bases). This CDR3 spans 16 amino acids. The germline V gene encodes CDR1 MNHEY and CDR2 SMNVEV (reference sequence). V was shortened by 6 bases and J by 1 base, with 17 bases between the two germline ends. The CDR3 loop reads CASRSQGTIGTDTQYF. The CDR3 DNA reads as TGTGCCAGCAGGTCGCAGGGGACTATAGGCACAGATACGCAGTATTTT.

In this sample, this clonotype turned up a few times. The chain links TRBV7-2 to TRBJ2-1; TRBD2 matches at 10 bases. CDR1 SGHTA and CDR2 FQGNSA come from the germline V gene. V was pared by 5 bases and J by 8 bases, with 12 bases of the junction left unmatched. CDR3 size: 16 residues. The CDR3 here is CASSPKRGGLSYEQFF. For the CDR3, the DNA is TGTGCCAGCAGCCCAAAGCGGGGGGGCTTATCATATGAGCAGTTCTTC. Based on the CDR3 plus reference TRBV7-2 and TRBJ2-1, the full variable domain is GAGVSQSPSNKVTEKGKDVELRCDPISGHTALYWYRQSLGQGLEFLIYFQGNSAPDKSGLPSDRFSAERTGGSVSTLTIQRTQQEDSAVYLCASSPKRGGLSYEQFFGPGTRLTVL.

V usage is TRBV29-1 and J usage is TRBJ2-7, with 8 bases aligning to TRBD1. This CDR3 region has 14 residues. CDR1 and CDR2 from the germline V gene are SQVTM and ANQGSEA. Trimming cost V 6 bases and J 4 bases; bases outside gene matches: 11. CDR3 residues: CSVDPGGIGYEQYF. The CDR3 coding sequence is TGCAGCGTCGACCCAGGGGGCATAGGGTACGAGCAGTACTTC.

The chain joins TRBV20-1 to TRBJ2-7; the match to TRBD2 covers 12 bases. The J call may be faulty, since TRBJ2-5 better matches the DNA end. This CDR3 contains 15 residues. Germline V lookup: CDR1 DFQATT, CDR2 SNEGSKA (reference sequence). DNA of the CDR3: TGCAGTGCTCGCCGACTAGCGGGGGACCAAGAGACCCAGTACTTC. Translating gives CSARRLAGDQETQYF.